These 30 T cell receptor beta chains came from one sample sequenced in a study of cytomegalovirus exposure and HLA in healthy donors. It was with 60 Vbeta and 13 Jbeta primers that the PCR ran. TCRdb's table, derived via immunoSEQ multiplex PCR, lists solely in-frame clones and lacks some. In all, the sample yields about 130,000 clones. Sequencing used PBMCs. Receptors originate from a woman between 55 and 75 years old in good health and CMV-seronegative.

The rearrangement links TRBV2 to TRBJ1-1; 8 positions agree with TRBD1. Trimming at V came to 5 bases and at J to 4 bases, leaving 6 bases not matched to a gene. Per germline, CDR1 SNHLY and CDR2 FYNNEI. CDR3 length: 14 residues. The CDR3 DNA follows: TGTGCCAGCAGTTTAGACAGGGGCGGCACTGAAGCTTTCTTT. Its translation is CASSLDRGGTEAFF.

This chain connects TRBV20-1 to TRBJ1-2; 7 nucleotides match TRBD1. The germline V gene has CDR1 DFQATT and CDR2 SNEGSKA (reference sequence). CDR3 length: 11 amino acids. CDR3 loop: CGLTGNYGYTF. DNA for the CDR3: TGCGGACTGACAGGGAACTATGGCTACACCTTC.

The chain is built from TRBV29-1 and TRBJ2-5; D uncertain. V was trimmed by 7 bases and J by 4 bases, leaving 13 bases between them. CDR3 length equals 12 residues. CDR1 and CDR2 from the germline V gene are SQVTM and ANQGSEA. CDR3 sequence: CSARQATETQYF. DNA for the CDR3: TGCAGCGCCCGCCAGGCTACAGAGACCCAGTACTTC.

The V and J genes are TRBV2 and TRBJ1-5; 7 bases match TRBD1. This CDR3 is built from 15 residues. The V and J ends lost 6 bases and 4 bases, in that order; junction bases with no gene match: 9. Germline V gene lookup returns CDR1 SNHLY and CDR2 FYNNEI. The CDR3 spells CASSPRTGLNQPQHF. The CDR3 DNA sequence: TGTGCCAGCAGCCCACGGACAGGATTAAATCAGCCCCAGCATTTT.

The V call is TRBV19, the J call TRBJ2-3; 9 positions match TRBD1. Germline V gene data show CDR1 as LNHDA and CDR2 as SQIVND (reference sequence). CDR3 length: 16 amino acids. The V and J ends lost 0 bases and 5 bases, in that order; junction bases with no gene match: 6. Written as DNA, the CDR3 is TGTGCCAGTAGTATAGATAGGACAGGGGTAGGAGATACGCAGTATTTT. Amino acid sequence: CASSIDRTGVGDTQYF.

J is TRBJ1-5 and V is TRBV19; maybe TRBD1 (5 bases). Germline V gene data show CDR1 as LNHDA and CDR2 as SQIVND (reference sequence). The V end was cut by 11 bases, the J end by 6 bases, with 17 bases between. The CDR3 covers 13 residues. The chain's CDR3 is CAGGWGGSQPQHF. CDR3 sequence (DNA): TGTGCCGGGGGTTGGGGCGGGAGTCAGCCCCAGCATTTT. Combining the CDR3 with reference TRBV19 and TRBJ1-5 gives the whole variable domain DGGITQSPKYLFRKEGQNVTLSCEQNLNHDAMYWYRQDPGQGLRLIYYSQIVNDFQKGDIAEGYSVSREKKESFPLTVTSAQKNPTAFYLCAGGWGGSQPQHFGDGTRLSIL.

This chain uses TRBV9 with TRBJ2-7; 8 bases are shared with TRBD2. The CDR3 consists of 14 residues. Germline V gene lookup returns CDR1 SGDLS and CDR2 YYNGEE. The J segment lost 4 bases and the V segment lost 4 bases, leaving 7 bases of the junction unmatched. CDR3: CASSQSTSGYEQYF. CDR3 sequence (DNA): TGTGCCAGCAGCCAAAGTACTAGCGGATACGAGCAGTACTTC.

J is TRBJ1-1 and V is TRBV19; 10 nucleotides line up with TRBD1. The germline gives CDR1 LNHDA, CDR2 SQIVND (reference sequence). This CDR3 contains 15 residues. V was clipped by 7 bases and J by 10 bases; unmatched bases: 15. CDR3 amino acids: CASTQPRDRGVAAFF. CDR3 DNA: TGTGCCAGTACCCAACCCCGGGACAGGGGTGTTGCAGCTTTCTTT.

The chain combines TRBV30 with TRBJ1-1; D not certain. Trimming left V 8 bases short and J 5 bases short, with 15 bases between. Germline V CDR1 and CDR2: GTSNPN, SVGIG (reference sequence). The CDR3 has 12 residues. As DNA, the CDR3 is TGTGCCCGGGCGGGCACTCGGACTGAAGCTTTCTTT. Amino acids: CARAGTRTEAFF.

CDR3 DNA: TGTGCCTCTAGTAGGGGAAATGAGCAGTTCTTC. Protein product: CASSRGNEQFF. The J gene is TRBJ2-1, the V gene TRBV30, with TRBD1 as a possible D gene (5 bases). Germline V gene data show CDR1 as GTSNPN and CDR2 as SVGIG (reference sequence). This CDR3 has 11 residues. V shed 7 bases and J shed 7 bases, with 11 bases lying between them.

The chain carries TRBV6-5 and TRBJ1-5; D perhaps matches TRBD1 (5 bases). Deletions cut 4 bases from V and 6 bases from J, with 13 bases between. The germline V gene has CDR1 MNHEY and CDR2 SVGAGI. The CDR3 is 14 residues long. The CDR3 region has the DNA TGTGCCAGCAGTTCTTCAGGGATGTCTCAGCCCCAGCATTTT. This encodes CASSSSGMSQPQHF.

The gene calls are TRBV27 and TRBJ2-7; 13 positions agree with TRBD2. V lost 4 bases and J lost 1; bases outside the gene matches: 7. The V gene's germline CDR1 is MNHEY and CDR2 SMNVEV (reference sequence). CDR3 length: 17 amino acids. CDR3 residues: CASSSSQGLAGSYEQYF. CDR3 nucleotide sequence: TGTGCCAGCAGTTCCTCTCAGGGACTAGCGGGATCCTACGAGCAGTACTTC.

The rearrangement uses TRBV28 and TRBJ2-5; 8 bases are a match to TRBD2. V dropped 9 bases and J dropped 5; count of bases not matched to a gene: 11. Germline V CDR1 and CDR2: MDHEN, SYDVKM. This CDR3 has 14 amino acids. Here the CDR3 DNA reads TGTGCCAGGGAAAAGGGACTAGAGGAGGAGACCCAGTACTTC. It is translated as CAREKGLEEETQYF.

The CDR3 DNA follows: TGTGCCAGCAGCCCCGGGGAAAACACTGAAGCTTTCTTT. Translated: CASSPGENTEAFF. The chain uses TRBV6-6 and TRBJ1-1; D gene ambiguous. The CDR3 sequence is 13 residues long. CDR1 is MNHNY, CDR2 SVGAGI, per germline (reference sequence). V lost 6 bases and J lost 2, with 10 bases in between.

The rearrangement links TRBV5-1 to TRBJ2-1, with D perhaps matching TRBD2 (6 bases). Germline V gene lookup returns CDR1 SGHRS and CDR2 YFSETQ. V lost 6 bases and J lost 4, with 17 bases in between. The CDR3 has 15 residues. The CDR3 DNA reads TGCGCCAGCACCCCGACTAGACCGGGTTACAATGAGCAGTTCTTC. It yields the protein CASTPTRPGYNEQFF.

V usage is TRBV5-1 and J usage is TRBJ2-1; a possible D gene is TRBD2 (6 bases). The CDR3 sequence is 18 residues long. The V end lost 0 bases, the J end lost 5 bases, and 21 bases lay between the germline ends. CDR1 and CDR2 from the germline V gene are SGHRS and YFSETQ. The CDR3 loop reads CASSLAFWNLASNNEQFF. CDR3 nucleotide sequence: TGCGCCAGCAGCTTGGCGTTTTGGAACCTAGCGTCCAACAATGAGCAGTTCTTC.

The chain combines TRBV19 with TRBJ1-5; D not certain. Germline values: CDR1 LNHDA, CDR2 SQIVND (reference sequence). The CDR3 extends over 15 amino acids. The V end lost 5 bases, the J end lost 6 bases, and 17 bases lay between the germline ends. CDR3 nucleotides: TGTGCCAGTAGTCTCCAGGCCATGGAGGGTCAGCCCCAGCATTTT. It translates to CASSLQAMEGQPQHF.

The V gene is TRBV7-2, the J gene TRBJ2-7; D may be TRBD1 (5 bases). This CDR3 contains 14 residues. With 2 bases removed from V and 3 bases from J, the gap between germline ends came to 11 bases. Germline V gene lookup returns CDR1 SGHTA and CDR2 FQGNSA. CDR3 in amino acids: CASSLKPGLYEQYF. CDR3 DNA: TGTGCCAGCAGCTTAAAACCAGGGCTCTACGAGCAGTACTTC.

The V gene is TRBV19, the J gene TRBJ1-6, with TRBD1 as a possible D gene (5 bases). V gave up 4 bases and J gave up 9 bases, with 16 bases separating them. Per germline, CDR1 LNHDA and CDR2 SQIVND (reference sequence). CDR3 length: 15 amino acids. The CDR3: CASSTGGELASPLHF. In DNA form, the CDR3 reads TGTGCCAGTAGTACTGGGGGGGAACTTGCTTCACCCCTCCACTTT.

The CDR3 region is CASSPGSGRGYNEQFF. CDR3 coding DNA: TGTGCCAGCAGTCCGGGGAGCGGGAGGGGGTACAATGAGCAGTTCTTC. The chain links TRBV2 to TRBJ2-1, with TRBD2 matching over 10 bases. The germline gives CDR1 SNHLY, CDR2 FYNNEI. The CDR3 is 16 amino acids. V lost 5 bases to trimming and J lost 4 bases; unmatched junction nucleotides: 8.

V and J are TRBV25-1 and TRBJ2-3, with TRBD1 identical over 9 bases. The trim removed 8 bases at V and 7 bases at J, leaving 7 bases unmatched. Germline V lookup: CDR1 MGHDK, CDR2 SYGVNS. This CDR3 has 13 amino acids. CDR3 DNA: TGTGCCAGCTCTACAGGGGGCGTCTATACGCAGTATTTT. It encodes CASSTGGVYTQYF. Combining the CDR3 with reference TRBV25-1 and TRBJ2-3 gives the whole variable domain EADIYQTPRYLVIGTGKKITLECSQTMGHDKMYWYQQDPGMELHLIHYSYGVNSTEKGDLSSESTVSRIRTEHFPLTLESARPSHTSQYLCASSTGGVYTQYFGPGTRLTVL.

As regards this clone: An end of the junction differs from the germline gene, which may be a read error. Additional DNA sequences in this sample encode the identical CDR3. The genes are TRBV6-6 and TRBJ1-2; TRBD1 might be the D (6 bases). The CDR3 consists of 15 residues. The germline V gene has CDR1 MNHNY and CDR2 SVGAGI (reference sequence). CDR3 amino acids: CASSYSQDRLYGYTF. CDR3 nucleotide sequence: TGTGCCAGCAGTTACTCGCAGGACAGACTCTATGGCTACACCTTT.

This chain joins TRBV5-1 and TRBJ1-3; TRBD1 aligns across 7 bases. CDR3 length: 16 residues. J gave up 2 bases and V 4 bases, and 9 bases lay outside the gene matches. Germline V gives CDR1 SGHRS, CDR2 YFSETQ. The CDR3 DNA sequence: TGCGCCAGCAGCACGACGGGACAGTCCGCTGGAAACACCATATATTTT. Residues: CASSTTGQSAGNTIYF.

V gene TRBV6-5 combines with J gene TRBJ2-7; TRBD2 matches 8 bases. Trimming took 5 bases from V and 3 from J; bases not matched to a gene: 9. This CDR3 comprises 15 residues. The V gene's germline CDR1 is MNHEY and CDR2 SVGAGI. The CDR3 sequence is CASSRGGQGYYEQYF. The CDR3 DNA reads as TGTGCCAGCAGTCGGGGGGGGCAGGGCTACTACGAGCAGTACTTC.

V is TRBV2 and J is TRBJ2-2, with D maybe TRBD1 (6 bases). This CDR3 contains 16 residues. V lost 0 bases to trimming and J lost 6 bases, with 14 bases between them. CDR1 is SNHLY and CDR2 is FYNNEI in the germline V gene. CDR3 protein: CASSEAVTGHSGELFF. The CDR3 DNA follows: TGTGCCAGCAGTGAAGCGGTGACAGGTCATTCCGGGGAGCTGTTTTTT.

This chain connects TRBV7-3 to TRBJ2-1; 9 bases agree with TRBD2. The CDR3 runs to 15 residues. Trimming cost V 2 bases and J 2 bases; bases outside gene matches: 1. Germline V gives CDR1 SGHTA, CDR2 FQGTGA. The CDR3 DNA sequence: TGTGCCAGCAGCTTATCTAGCGGGGCCTACAATGAGCAGTTCTTC. Protein product: CASSLSSGAYNEQFF.

The chain couples TRBV29-1 to TRBJ2-5; D is ambiguous. Germline CDR1 SQVTM, CDR2 ANQGSEA. The CDR3 has 13 residues. V lost 2 bases to trimming and J lost 6 bases, with 13 bases between them. The CDR3 reads CSVELVASKTQYF. CDR3 nucleotide sequence: TGCAGCGTTGAACTCGTGGCAAGTAAGACCCAGTACTTC.

J is TRBJ2-7 and V is TRBV28; 8 bases match TRBD1. V was pared by 11 bases and J by 5 bases, with 17 bases of the junction left unmatched. Germline lookup yields CDR1 MDHEN and CDR2 SYDVKM. The CDR3 runs to 15 residues. The CDR3 DNA is TGTGCCGCGGCCCGGCACGGACAGGGCAGCCACGAGCAGTACTTC. It is translated as CAAARHGQGSHEQYF.

The genes are TRBV19 and TRBJ1-5; unclear D gene. The length of the CDR3 is 16 residues. Trimming pared 5 bases from V and 1 base from J, leaving 15 bases between. In germline, CDR1 is LNHDA, CDR2 SQIVND (reference sequence). The CDR3 sequence is CASSPSAGASNQPQHF. In DNA form, the CDR3 reads TGTGCCAGTAGTCCTTCGGCCGGAGCGAGCAATCAGCCCCAGCATTTT. The full variable domain, with the rest looked up from reference TRBV19 and TRBJ1-5, is DGGITQSPKYLFRKEGQNVTLSCEQNLNHDAMYWYRQDPGQGLRLIYYSQIVNDFQKGDIAEGYSVSREKKESFPLTVTSAQKNPTAFYLCASSPSAGASNQPQHFGDGTRLSIL.

V and J are TRBV7-9 and TRBJ1-4, with 9 nucleotides matching TRBD1. From germline, CDR1 is SEHNR and CDR2 FQNEAQ (reference sequence). The V gene end was trimmed by 7 bases and the J gene end by 5 bases; junction bases not matched to a gene: 11. The CDR3 is made up of 16 amino acids. Here the CDR3 reads CASMEGQGSGNEKLFF. CDR3 sequence (DNA): TGTGCCAGCATGGAGGGACAGGGTTCGGGGAATGAAAAACTGTTTTTT. The full variable domain, its missing parts supplied by reference TRBV7-9 and TRBJ1-4, is DTGVSQNPRHKITKRGQNVTFRCDPISEHNRLYWYRQTLGQGPEFLTYFQNEAQLEKSRLLSDRFSAERPKGSFSTLEIQRTEQGDSAMYLCASMEGQGSGNEKLFFGSGTQLSVL.